This TCR beta chain was identified during a study of T cell repertoires in cytomegalovirus infection. TCRdb re-analysed the reads in MiXCR, keeping a single row per CDR3 protein. Of roughly 640,000 distinct CDR3 sequences detected, more than 20% appear once; the ten largest clones hold roughly 8%. This CDR3 region has 19 residues. V shed 4 bases and J 2 bases; nucleotides not matched to a gene: 11. Germline values: CDR1 MNHNY, CDR2 SVGAGI (reference sequence). This chain links TRBV6-6 with TRBJ2-1, with 13 nucleotides matching TRBD2. Material: CD8+ T cells from PBMCs. This TCR was sampled from a human donor in good health (CMV status not recorded). Some clones in this sample may be carry-over from other donors' samples. CDR3 protein: CASSSRTSGGHGPYNEQFF. Written as DNA, the CDR3 is TGTGCCAGCAGTTCGAGGACTAGCGGGGGCCATGGGCCCTACAATGAGCAGTTCTTC.